A selection of T cell receptor beta chains follows, all from one sample in a study of blood T cell repertoires in COVID-19. Libraries were prepared by immunoSEQ multiplex PCR; TCRdb keeps only in-frame clonotypes and omits some of them. This table has roughly 250,000 clones, around 86% appearing once. The sample taken for sequencing was PBMCs or T cells enriched from blood (not recorded which). The receptors were sampled from a woman aged 50 to 60 who had recovered from COVID-19. The CDR3 runs from the conserved cysteine through the conserved F or W. Each record gives: J gene, D gene, clone size, V gene, CDR3 protein, CDR3 DNA. The D gene is left open where the match is weak. A row's size may be missing; if present it is once, few, many or a size class.

>TRBJ2-2|TRBD1|-|TRBV7-3
CASSSTGITGELFF
TGTGCCAGCAGCTCGACAGGGATCACCGGGGAGCTGTTTTTT
>TRBJ1-1|-|few|TRBV27
CASKTGNTEAFF
TGTGCCAGCAAGACAGGGAACACTGAAGCTTTCTTT
>TRBJ1-2|-|-|TRBV28
CASSRGLYGYTF
TGTGCCAGCAGCCGAGGGTTGTATGGCTACACCTTC
>TRBJ2-3|-|-|TRBV2
CASSGSGGPTFGTDTQYF
TGTGCCAGCAGCGGATCCGGGGGACCGACCTTTGGCACAGATACGCAGTATTTT
>TRBJ2-3|-|once|TRBV18
CASSPAESISTDTQYF
TGTGCCAGCTCACCAGCAGAATCGATAAGCACAGATACGCAGTATTTT
>TRBJ1-1|-|-|TRBV7-9
CASSFLGRDEAFF
TGTGCCAGCAGCTTTCTCGGGAGGGATGAAGCTTTCTTT
>TRBJ1-3|-|-|TRBV6-6
CASSSQGSIYF
TGTGCCAGCAGTTCCCAGGGGTCCATATATTTT
>TRBJ1-5|-|-|TRBV19
CASSMQPRGNQPQHF
TGTGCCAGTAGTATGCAACCGCGGGGTAATCAGCCCCAGCATTTT
>TRBJ1-6|TRBD1|few|TRBV7-2
CASSRQGGNSPLHF
TGTGCCAGCAGCAGACAGGGGGGTAATTCACCCCTCCACTTT
>TRBJ1-2|TRBD1|many|TRBV5-8
CASSSGQGDYGYTF
TGTGCCAGCAGCAGCGGACAGGGCGACTATGGCTACACCTTC
>TRBJ2-1|TRBD2|once|TRBV7-9
CASSQPKPGLAGTFNEQFF
TGTGCCAGCAGTCAACCTAAGCCGGGACTAGCGGGGACCTTCAATGAGCAGTTCTTC
>TRBJ2-3|-|once|TRBV4-1
CASSHGGHGDTQYF
TGCGCCAGCAGCCACGGGGGGCACGGGGATACGCAGTATTTT
>TRBJ2-1|TRBD2|-|TRBV10-3
CAISEPPRTSGIYNEQFF
TGTGCCATCAGTGAGCCCCCTCGGACTAGCGGGATCTACAATGAGCAGTTCTTC
>TRBJ1-2|TRBD1|-|TRBV5-1
CASSEGAYGYTF
TGCGCCAGCAGCGAGGGGGCCTATGGCTACACCTTC
>TRBJ1-4|-|-|TRBV5-1
CASSLGTGINEKLFF
TGCGCCAGCAGCTTGGGGACGGGGATTAATGAAAAACTGTTTTTT
>TRBJ2-3|-|-|TRBV6-4
CASSEQSTDTQYF
TGTGCCAGCAGTGAACAGAGCACAGATACGCAGTATTTT
>TRBJ1-2|-|-|TRBV19
CASTPSWAGYGYTF
TGTGCCAGTACCCCCTCCTGGGCGGGCTATGGCTACACCTTC
>TRBJ1-5|-|few|TRBV2
CASSEGRGVSQPQHF
TGTGCCAGCAGTGAAGGCAGGGGAGTAAGTCAGCCCCAGCATTTT
>TRBJ1-1|-|-|TRBV28
CASSLLPQLNTEAFF
TGTGCCAGCAGTTTATTGCCACAGCTGAACACTGAAGCTTTCTTT
>TRBJ1-1|TRBD1|-|TRBV3-1/TRBV3-2
CASSLPGGTEAFF
TGTGCCAGCAGCCTACCAGGGGGCACTGAAGCTTTCTTT
>TRBJ1-2|-|-|TRBV2
CASTREDGYTF
TGTGCCAGCACCCGGGAGGATGGCTACACCTTC
>TRBJ1-1|TRBD1|-|TRBV28
CASSSLPGGPGRNTEAFF
TGTGCCAGCAGTTCCCTGCCAGGGGGCCCCGGTAGGAACACTGAAGCTTTCTTT
>TRBJ2-7|-|-|TRBV18
CASSPREGETYEQYF
TGTGCCAGCTCACCACGGGAGGGGGAGACCTACGAGCAGTACTTC
>TRBJ2-2|-|-|TRBV2
CASSFGTFTGELFF
TGTGCCAGCAGTTTCGGGACATTCACCGGGGAGCTGTTTTTT
>TRBJ1-4|TRBD1|-|TRBV27
CASSSTGTGYEKLFF
TGTGCCAGCAGTTCAACCGGGACAGGGTATGAAAAACTGTTTTTT
>TRBJ2-1|TRBD2|-|TRBV19
CASSMTREDEQFF
TGTGCCAGTAGTATGACCCGGGAGGATGAGCAGTTCTTC
>TRBJ2-1|TRBD2|-|TRBV6-5
CASSQGLALPDEQFF
TGTGCCAGCAGTCAGGGACTAGCGCTACCCGACGAGCAGTTCTTC
>TRBJ1-5|TRBD1|-|TRBV7-2
CASSSWTGGGQPQHF
TGTGCCAGCAGCTCTTGGACAGGGGGGGGTCAGCCCCAGCATTTT
>TRBJ2-1|TRBD2|-|TRBV9
CASSVWGVGREINEQFF
TGTGCCAGCAGCGTATGGGGTGTCGGGAGGGAGATTAATGAGCAGTTCTTC
>TRBJ2-7|-|few|TRBV5-1
CASSLARVDEQYF
TGCGCCAGCAGCTTGGCCCGGGTCGACGAGCAGTACTTC
>TRBJ1-2|-|-|TRBV27
CASSLSAANYGYTF
TGTGCCAGCAGCTTGAGTGCCGCTAACTATGGCTACACCTTC
>TRBJ1-1|TRBD1|-|TRBV5-1
CASSYSGQGKTEAFF
TGCGCCAGCAGTTATAGCGGACAGGGCAAGACTGAAGCTTTCTTT